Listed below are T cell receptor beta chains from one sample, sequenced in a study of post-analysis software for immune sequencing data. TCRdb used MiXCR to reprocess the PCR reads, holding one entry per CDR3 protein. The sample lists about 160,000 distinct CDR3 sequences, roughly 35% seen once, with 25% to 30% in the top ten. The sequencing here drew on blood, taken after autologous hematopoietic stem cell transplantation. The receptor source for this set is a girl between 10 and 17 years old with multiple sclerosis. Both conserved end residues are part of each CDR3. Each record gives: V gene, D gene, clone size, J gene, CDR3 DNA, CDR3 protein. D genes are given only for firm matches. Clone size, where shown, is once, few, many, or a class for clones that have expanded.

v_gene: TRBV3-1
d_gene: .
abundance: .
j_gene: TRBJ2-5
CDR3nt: TGTGCCAGCAGCCTCTCCTTGGCAGGCGGGACTTCGAGGGAGACCCAGTACTTC
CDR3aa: CASSLSLAGGTSRETQYF

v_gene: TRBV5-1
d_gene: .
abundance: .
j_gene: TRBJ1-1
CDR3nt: TGCGCCAGCAGCTTATACAGGAACCAGAACACTGAAGCTTTCTTT
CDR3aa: CASSLYRNQNTEAFF

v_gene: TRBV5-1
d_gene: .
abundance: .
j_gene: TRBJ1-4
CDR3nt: TGCGCCAGCAGCGGGACAACAACTAATGAAAAACTGTTTTTT
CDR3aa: CASSGTTTNEKLFF

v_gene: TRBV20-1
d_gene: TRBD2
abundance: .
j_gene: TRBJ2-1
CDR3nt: TGCAGTGCTACACCGACGGGACTAGCGGGAGGGCCAGATGGGCAGTTCTTC
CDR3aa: CSATPTGLAGGPDGQFF

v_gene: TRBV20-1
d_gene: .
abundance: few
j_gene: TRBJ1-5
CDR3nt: TGCAGTGCTAGAGATGAACAGGGCCAGCCCCAGCATTTT
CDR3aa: CSARDEQGQPQHF

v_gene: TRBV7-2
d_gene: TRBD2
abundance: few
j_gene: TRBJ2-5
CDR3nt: TGTGCCAGCAGCTTCTCTAGCGGTAAAGAGACCCAGTACTTC
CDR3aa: CASSFSSGKETQYF

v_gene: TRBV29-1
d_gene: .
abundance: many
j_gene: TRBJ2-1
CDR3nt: TGCAGCGTTGAAGCTTCAGGGCGCAGCTCCTACAATGAGCAGTTCTTC
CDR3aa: CSVEASGRSSYNEQFF

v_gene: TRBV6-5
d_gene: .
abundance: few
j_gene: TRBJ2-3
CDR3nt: TGTGCCAGCAGTTACTCGTTTATGGGGGCGGGAGGCACAGATACGCAGTATTTT
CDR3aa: CASSYSFMGAGGTDTQYF

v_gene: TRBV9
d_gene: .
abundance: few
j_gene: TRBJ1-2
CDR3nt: TGTGCCAGCAGCGTAGCGTCCGCGGATAACTATGGCTACACCTTC
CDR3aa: CASSVASADNYGYTF

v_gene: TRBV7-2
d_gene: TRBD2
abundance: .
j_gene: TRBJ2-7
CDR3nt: TGTGCCAGCAGCTTAGGGTCTAGCGGAGACTACGAGCAGTACTTC
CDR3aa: CASSLGSSGDYEQYF

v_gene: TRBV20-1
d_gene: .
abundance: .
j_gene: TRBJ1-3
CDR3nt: TGCAGTGCCAGTCCGAACTCTGGAAACACCATATATTTT
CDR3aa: CSASPNSGNTIYF

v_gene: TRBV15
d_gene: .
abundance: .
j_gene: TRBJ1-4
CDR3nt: TGTGCCACCAGCCGAGGGGGGGTCTCTCTGAATGAAAAACTGTTTTTT
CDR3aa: CATSRGGVSLNEKLFF

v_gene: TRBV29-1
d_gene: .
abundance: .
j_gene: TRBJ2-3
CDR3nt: TGCAGCGCCGAGGGGGGAACCACAGATACGCAGTATTTT
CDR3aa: CSAEGGTTDTQYF

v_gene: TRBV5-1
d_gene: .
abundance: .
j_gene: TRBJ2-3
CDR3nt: TGCGCCAGCAACTTGAGGCCAGCTAGCACAGATACGCAGTATTTT
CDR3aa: CASNLRPASTDTQYF

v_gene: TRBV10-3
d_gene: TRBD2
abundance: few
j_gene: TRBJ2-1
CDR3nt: TGTGCCATCAGCACTAATCTAGCGGGACCCTACAATGAGCAGTTCTTC
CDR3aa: CAISTNLAGPYNEQFF

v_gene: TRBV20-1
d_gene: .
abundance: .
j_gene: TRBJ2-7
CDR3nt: TGCAGTGCTCCTAAGGGGGGCGAGCAGTACTTC
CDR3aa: CSAPKGGEQYF

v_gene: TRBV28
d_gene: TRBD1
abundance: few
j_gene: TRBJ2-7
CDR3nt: TGTGCCACCGAATGGACAGGCAAAACCTACGAGCAGTACTTC
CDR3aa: CATEWTGKTYEQYF

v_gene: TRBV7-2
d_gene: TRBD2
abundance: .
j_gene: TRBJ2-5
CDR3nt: TGTGCCAGCAGCCGGGGGGGGGTCGGAGAGACCCAGTACTTC
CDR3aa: CASSRGGVGETQYF

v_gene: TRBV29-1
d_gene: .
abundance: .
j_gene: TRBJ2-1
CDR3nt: TGCAGCGTTGACAAGGGGCCTGGTGAGCAGTTCTTC
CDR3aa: CSVDKGPGEQFF

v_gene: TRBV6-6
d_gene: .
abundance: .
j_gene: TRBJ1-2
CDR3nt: TGTGCCAGCAGTCCCCGGGGGGAAAACTATGGCTACACCTTC
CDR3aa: CASSPRGENYGYTF

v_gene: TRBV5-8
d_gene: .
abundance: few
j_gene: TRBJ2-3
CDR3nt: TGTGCCAGCAGCTGGGACTCGAATACGCAGTATTTT
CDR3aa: CASSWDSNTQYF

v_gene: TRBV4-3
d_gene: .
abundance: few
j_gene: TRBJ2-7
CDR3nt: TGCGCCAGCAGCCAAGAGTTTTACTACGAGCAGTACTTC
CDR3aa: CASSQEFYYEQYF

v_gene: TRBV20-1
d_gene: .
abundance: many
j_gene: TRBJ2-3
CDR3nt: TGCAGTGCTCAGTACCGAGCGGCGTTTAGCACAGATACGCAGTATTTT
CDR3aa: CSAQYRAAFSTDTQYF

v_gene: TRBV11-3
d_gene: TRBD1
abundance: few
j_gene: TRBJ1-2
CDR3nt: TGTGCCAGCAGCCAAAGGACAGGACCAAACTATGGCTACACCTTC
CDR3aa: CASSQRTGPNYGYTF

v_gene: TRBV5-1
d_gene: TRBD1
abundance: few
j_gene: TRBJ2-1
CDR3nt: TGCGCCAGCAGCTTGGCGGGACAGGGTTACAATGAGCAGTTCTTC
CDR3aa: CASSLAGQGYNEQFF

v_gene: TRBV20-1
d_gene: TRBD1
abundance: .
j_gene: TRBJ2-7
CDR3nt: TGCAGTGTGTATAGGGACAGCCTCTACGAGCAGTACTTC
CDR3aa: CSVYRDSLYEQYF

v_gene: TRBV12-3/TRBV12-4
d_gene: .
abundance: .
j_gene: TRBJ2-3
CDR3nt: TGTGCCAGCAGTTTAGTGAGGAGGAGGAGCGCAGATGTGCAGTATTTT
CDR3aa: CASSLVRRRSADVQYF

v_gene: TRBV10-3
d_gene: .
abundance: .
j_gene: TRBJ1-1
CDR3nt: TGTGCCATCAGTGAAGTAGATGGAACTGAAGCTTTCTTT
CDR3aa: CAISEVDGTEAFF